This T cell receptor (beta chain) was identified during a study of cytomegalovirus exposure and HLA in healthy donors. Study-wide results and limits: Later analysis demonstrated an association between a missense DCLRE1C variant and TCR beta V- and J-gene trimming.

The germline CDR1 and CDR2 sequences are MGHRA and YSYEKL. V was pared by 4 bases and J by 4 bases, with 16 bases between. The CDR3 length is 15 residues. Of note for this clone: Its antigen remains unknown.

In the PCR, 60 Vbeta and 13 Jbeta primers were used. Assay used: immunoSEQ multiplex PCR; TCRdb lists only in-frame clones, some missing. The data show about 160,000 clones, around 81% seen once. This TCR came from a woman between 35 and 50 years old in good health and CMV-seronegative. The chain links TRBV4-1 to TRBJ1-1; tentatively, D is TRBD1 (5 bases). Sequences were obtained from PBMCs. CDR3 coding DNA: TGCGCCAGCAGCCTAGGCCACACAGGTAGCACTGAAGCTTTCTTT. This codes for CASSLGHTGSTEAFF.